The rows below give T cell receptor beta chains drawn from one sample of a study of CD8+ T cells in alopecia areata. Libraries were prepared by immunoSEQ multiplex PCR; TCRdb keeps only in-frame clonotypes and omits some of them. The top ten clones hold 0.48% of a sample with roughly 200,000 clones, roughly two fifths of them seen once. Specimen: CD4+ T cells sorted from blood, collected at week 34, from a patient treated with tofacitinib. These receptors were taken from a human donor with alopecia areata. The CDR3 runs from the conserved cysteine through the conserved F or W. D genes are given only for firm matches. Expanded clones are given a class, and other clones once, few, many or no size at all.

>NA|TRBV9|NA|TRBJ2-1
TGTGCCAGCAGCTTTCGACAGGCTTCGCGGTCCTACAATGAGCAGTTCTTC
CASSFRQASRSYNEQFF
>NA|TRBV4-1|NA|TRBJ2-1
TGCGCCAGCAGCCAAGACCCAGATAGCAATGAGCAGTTCTTC
CASSQDPDSNEQFF
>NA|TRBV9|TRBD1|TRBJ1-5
TGTGCCAGCAGCGCGACAGGGGTCAGTCAGCCCCAGCATTTT
CASSATGVSQPQHF
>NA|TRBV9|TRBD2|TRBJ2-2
TGTGCCAGCAGCGTAGAACTAGCGGGAGCCGGGGAGCTGTTTTTT
CASSVELAGAGELFF
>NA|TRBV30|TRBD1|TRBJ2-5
TGTGCCTGGAGTGTACCCGGGACAGGGCCCGTCCCCCAGTACTTC
CAWSVPGTGPVPQYF
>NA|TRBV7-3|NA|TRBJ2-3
TGTGCCAGCAGCTTAGAAGTCAGCACAGATACGCAGTATTTT
CASSLEVSTDTQYF
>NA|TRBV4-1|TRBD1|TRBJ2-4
TGCGCCAGCAGCCAAGGACAGGGAAACATTCAGTACTTC
CASSQGQGNIQYF
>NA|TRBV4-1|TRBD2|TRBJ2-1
TGCGCCAGCAGCCAAGCCATGGGACTAGCGGGAGAAGATGAGCAGTTCTTC
CASSQAMGLAGEDEQFF
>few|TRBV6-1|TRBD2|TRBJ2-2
TGTGCCAGCAGTGGACTAGCGGGAGACACCGGGGAGCTGTTTTTT
CASSGLAGDTGELFF
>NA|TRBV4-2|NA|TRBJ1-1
TGTGCCAGCAGCCATCCACAGGGAGGTGGAACTGAAGCTTTCTTT
CASSHPQGGGTEAFF
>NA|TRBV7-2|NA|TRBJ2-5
TGTGCCAGCAGCCCTATTGCAGGGACGGAGACCCAGTACTTC
CASSPIAGTETQYF
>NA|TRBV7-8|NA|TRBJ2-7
TGTGCCAGCAGCCCTACACGCGAGCAGTACTTC
CASSPTREQYF
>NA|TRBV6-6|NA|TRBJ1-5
TGTGCCAGCAGTTCCGCAACAGGCAATCAGCCCCAGCATTTT
CASSSATGNQPQHF
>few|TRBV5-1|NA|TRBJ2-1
TGCGCCAGCAGCTTGGAAGGGGCCGGGAACAATGAGCAGTTCTTC
CASSLEGAGNNEQFF
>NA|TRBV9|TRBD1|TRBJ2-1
TGTGCCAGCAGCGTAGATGGACAGGGCACCTACAATGAGCAGTTCTTC
CASSVDGQGTYNEQFF
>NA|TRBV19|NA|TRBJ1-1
TGTGCCAGTAGTCCCAGGACGGAGAACACTGAAGCTTTCTTT
CASSPRTENTEAFF
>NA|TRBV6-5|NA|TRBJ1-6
TGTGCCAGCAGACACGATAGGGATTCACCCCTCCACTTT
CASRHDRDSPLHF